This record covers a single TCR beta chain. Its matching antigen is unknown. The data belong to a study of memory CD4+ T cells and cytomegalovirus serostatus. The sort gate was single viable CD3+CD4+CD8-CD45RO+ cells for memory CD4+ T cells. Serum IgG to CMV pp150, pp28, p38 and p52 defined serostatus. Study-wide points: Repertoires predicted CMV serostatus with median bootstrapped AUC of about 0.96.

Sequencing was performed with immunoSEQ multiplex PCR; in TCRdb, only in-frame clones are kept and a portion is missing. The sample has about 41,000 clones; roughly four fifths are singletons. CDR3 length: 13 residues. Between the trimmed V and J ends, which lost 3 bases and 1 base, there was a span of 6 bases. The germline CDR1 and CDR2 sequences are KGHSH and LQKENI. This sequence joins TRBV18 and TRBJ1-2, with D hard to call. The receptor was derived from an adult in good health and CMV-seronegative. Sequencing was done on a sample of memory CD4+ T cells from blood. For the CDR3, the DNA is TGTGCCAGCTCACCGACAATTAACTATGGCTACACCTTC. Translating gives CASSPTINYGYTF.